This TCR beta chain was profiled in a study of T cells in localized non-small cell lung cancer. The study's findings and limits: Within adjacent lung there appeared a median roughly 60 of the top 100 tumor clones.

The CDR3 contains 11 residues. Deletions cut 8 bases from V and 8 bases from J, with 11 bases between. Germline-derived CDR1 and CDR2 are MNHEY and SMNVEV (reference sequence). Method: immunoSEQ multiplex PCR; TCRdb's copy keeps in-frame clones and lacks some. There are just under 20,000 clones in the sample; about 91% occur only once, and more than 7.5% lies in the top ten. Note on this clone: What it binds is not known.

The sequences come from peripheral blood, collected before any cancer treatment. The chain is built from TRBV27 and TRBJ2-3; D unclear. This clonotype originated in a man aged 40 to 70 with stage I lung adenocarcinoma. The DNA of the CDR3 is TGTGCCAGCCTTAAGGGCGGTACGCAGTATTTT. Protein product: CASLKGGTQYF.